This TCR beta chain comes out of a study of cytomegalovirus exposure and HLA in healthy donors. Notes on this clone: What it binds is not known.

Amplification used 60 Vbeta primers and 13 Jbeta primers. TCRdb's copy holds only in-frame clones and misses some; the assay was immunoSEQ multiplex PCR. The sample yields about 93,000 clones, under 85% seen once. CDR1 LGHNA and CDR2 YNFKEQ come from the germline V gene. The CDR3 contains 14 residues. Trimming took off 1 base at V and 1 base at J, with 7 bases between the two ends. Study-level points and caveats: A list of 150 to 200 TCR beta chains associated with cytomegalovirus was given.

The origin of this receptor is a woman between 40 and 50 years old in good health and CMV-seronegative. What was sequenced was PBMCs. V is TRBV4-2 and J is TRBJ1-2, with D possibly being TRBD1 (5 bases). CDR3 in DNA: TGTGCCAGCAGCCAAGCGGGGGTTAACTATGGCTACACCTTC. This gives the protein CASSQAGVNYGYTF.